This T cell receptor beta chain was retrieved from a study of CD8 T cells in Susac syndrome. RNA in amounts of roughly 0.5 to 1 ug was reverse transcribed with random hexamers. One entry per CDR3 protein, called by TCRdb with MiXCR from the immunoSEQ multiplex PCR reads. The repertoire consists of about 140,000 distinct CDR3 sequences, with 95% occurring once and the leading ten covering more than 0.14%. CDR1 SGHRS and CDR2 YFSETQ come from the germline V gene. The CDR3 length is 14 residues. V lost 0 bases to trimming and J lost 6 bases, with 11 bases between them. In contrast to the negatively isolated CD8+ and CD4+ T cells, TEMRA cells were FACS-enriched.

The rearrangement uses TRBV5-1 and TRBJ2-3; a possible D gene is TRBD2 (6 bases). The material sequenced was CD4+ T cells from PBMCs. The TCR originated in a human donor with Susac syndrome. CDR3 loop: CASSLVLGGDTQYF. The CDR3 DNA reads as TGCGCCAGCAGCTTGGTACTGGGAGGTGATACGCAGTATTTT. The whole variable domain, remainder taken from reference TRBV5-1 and TRBJ2-3, is KAGVTQTPRYLIKTRGQQVTLSCSPISGHRSVSWYQQTPGQGLQFLFEYFSETQRNKGNFPGRFSGRQFSNSRSEMNVSTLELGDSALYLCASSLVLGGDTQYFGPGTRLTVL.